The clone carrying this T cell receptor (beta chain) was counted only a few times. Original processing notes: Reference gene primer amplification gave estimated nucleated cell counts. Only in-frame clones appear in the TCRdb table, and some are missing; sequencing was by immunoSEQ multiplex PCR. From that table come the V and J calls and clone size; the DNA was used to work out D and trimming. This table holds more than 120,000 clones, approximately 90% found once. The record originates from a study of blood T cell repertoires in COVID-19. Unmatched junction bases numbered 8, after V lost 5 bases and J lost 6 bases. The germline V gene has CDR1 SGDLS and CDR2 YYNGEE. The length of the CDR3 is 15 residues.

The specimen sequenced was peripheral blood. The rearrangement links TRBV9 to TRBJ1-6; 7 bases are a match to TRBD1. The receptor was isolated from a human donor in a cohort sampled during active COVID-19. In nucleotides, the CDR3 is TGTGCCAGCAGTGTACGACAGGGCCCTAATTCACCCCTCCACTTT. Its protein is CASSVRQGPNSPLHF.